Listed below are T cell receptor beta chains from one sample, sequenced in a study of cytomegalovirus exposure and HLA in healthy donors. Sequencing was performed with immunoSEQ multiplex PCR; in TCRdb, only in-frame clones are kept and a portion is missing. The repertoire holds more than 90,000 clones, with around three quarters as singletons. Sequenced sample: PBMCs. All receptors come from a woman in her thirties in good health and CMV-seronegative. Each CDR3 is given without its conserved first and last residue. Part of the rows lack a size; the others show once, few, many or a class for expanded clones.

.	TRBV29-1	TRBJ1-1	SVEVAGGGTEAF
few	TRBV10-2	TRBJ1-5	ASRAGRGNQPQH
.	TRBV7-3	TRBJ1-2	ASSLDGRHGYT
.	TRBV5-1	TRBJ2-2	ASSLALGTSRAPGELF
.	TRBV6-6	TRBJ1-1	ASTQGLNQGTEAF
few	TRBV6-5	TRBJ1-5	ASSSTRQGSSQPQH
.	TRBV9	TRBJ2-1	ASSVLGGGSYNEQF
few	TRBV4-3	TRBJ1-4	ASSQNTIGGLIEKLF
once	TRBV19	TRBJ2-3	ASSIRQGYSTDTQY
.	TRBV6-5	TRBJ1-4	ASSPGGTNEKLF
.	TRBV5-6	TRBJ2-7	ASSFSGGVAYEQY
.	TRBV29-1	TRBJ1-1	SVAGRAGWDTEAF
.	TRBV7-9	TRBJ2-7	ASSSPSGVEIYEQY
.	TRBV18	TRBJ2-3	ASSPRAGGSTDTQY
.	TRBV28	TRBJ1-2	ASSQTYRYGYT
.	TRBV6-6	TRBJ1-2	ASSRQSTSSYGYT
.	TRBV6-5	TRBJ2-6	ASSYGLSGANVLT
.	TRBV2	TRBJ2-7	ASSGDGGANEQY
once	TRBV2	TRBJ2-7	ASRDLAGLTYEQY
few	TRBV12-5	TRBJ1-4	ASGRATNEKLF
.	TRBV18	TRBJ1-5	ASSAARDQPQH
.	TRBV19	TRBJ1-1	ASKRSGLTGGTEAF